Shown below are 16 T cell receptor beta chains from a single sample sequenced in a study of control samples from healthy donors and cancer patients. Sequenced by immunoSEQ multiplex PCR; TCRdb stores in-frame clones only, minus some. The sample carries around 140,000 clones, 80% to 95% recorded once. Material for sequencing was blood. These receptors were obtained from a man aged 40-50 years in good health.

This sequence joins TRBV11-2 and TRBJ2-3; 8 positions agree with TRBD2. The V segment lost 5 bases and the J segment 2 bases; nucleotides outside the gene matches: 3. This CDR3 contains 14 residues. Germline assignment: CDR1 SGHAT and CDR2 FQNNGV. CDR3 amino acids: CASSVAGLTDTQYF. Written as DNA, the CDR3 is TGTGCCAGCAGCGTAGCGGGGCTCACAGATACGCAGTATTTT. The full variable domain, its missing parts supplied by reference TRBV11-2 and TRBJ2-3, is EAGVAQSPRYKIIEKRQSVAFWCNPISGHATLYWYQQILGQGPKLLIQFQNNGVVDDSQLPKDRFSAERLKGVDSTLKIQPAKLEDSAVYLCASSVAGLTDTQYFGPGTRLTVL.

This clone was observed a single time. The chain uses TRBV6-5 and TRBJ1-1, with D possibly matching TRBD1 (6 bases). CDR1 MNHEY and CDR2 SVGAGI come from the germline V gene. The V and J ends lost 8 bases and 4 bases respectively, with 14 bases between them. The CDR3 length is 13 residues. The CDR3 nucleotides read TGTGCCAGCCGATTTATAGGGGGCACTGAAGCTTTCTTT. This encodes CASRFIGGTEAFF.

The chain joins TRBV7-8 to TRBJ1-2, with D unclear. This CDR3 region has 15 residues. CDR1 and CDR2 from the germline V gene are SGHVS and FQNEAQ. Trimming shortened V by 2 bases and J by 6 bases, and 16 bases separated the two germline ends. CDR3 DNA sequence: TGTGCCAGCAGCTTAATGAAGGGTAGCAAAGATGGCTACACCTTC. Translation gives CASSLMKGSKDGYTF. Using reference TRBV7-8 and TRBJ1-2 for the parts outside the CDR3, the full variable domain is GAGVSQSPRYKVAKRGQDVALRCDPISGHVSLFWYQQALGQGPEFLTYFQNEAQLDKSGLPSDRFFAERPEGSVSTLKIQRTQQEDSAVYLCASSLMKGSKDGYTFGSGTRLTVV.

The V gene is TRBV19, the J gene TRBJ1-5; D ambiguous. The CDR3 runs to 15 residues. Germline V gene lookup returns CDR1 LNHDA and CDR2 SQIVND (reference sequence). V was trimmed by 4 bases and J by 0 bases, leaving 10 bases between them. CDR3 region: CASSTVSISNQPQHF. The CDR3 bases are TGTGCCAGTAGTACAGTTTCGATTAGCAATCAGCCCCAGCATTTT.

The rearrangement joins TRBV5-6 to TRBJ1-6, with 7 bases aligning to TRBD1. Looked up from germline, CDR1 is SGHDT and CDR2 is YYEEEE. Unmatched junction bases numbered 8, after V lost 3 bases and J lost 11 bases. This CDR3 has 14 amino acids. As DNA, the CDR3 is TGTGCCAGCAGCTCCTTCAGGGGGAAGGCACCCCTCCACTTT. This codes for CASSSFRGKAPLHF. Drawing the rest from reference TRBV5-6 and TRBJ1-6, the complete variable domain is DAGVTQSPTHLIKTRGQQVTLRCSPKSGHDTVSWYQQALGQGPQFIFQYYEEEERQRGNFPDRFSGHQFPNYSSELNVNALLLGDSALYLCASSSFRGKAPLHFGNGTRLTVT.

The chain is built from TRBV7-2 and TRBJ1-6; no reliable D call. Trimming pared 2 bases from V and 7 bases from J, leaving 6 bases between. CDR1 is SGHTA, CDR2 FQGNSA, per germline. CDR3 length: 13 residues. CDR3 coding DNA: TGTGCCAGCAGCTTATCGCTGAATTCACCCCTCCACTTT. Its protein product is CASSLSLNSPLHF.

The chain employs TRBV2 and TRBJ1-3; 8 bases map to TRBD1. Germline lookup yields CDR1 SNHLY and CDR2 FYNNEI. V lost 8 bases to trimming and J lost 0 bases; unmatched junction nucleotides: 15. The CDR3 consists of 18 residues. The CDR3 bases are TGTGCCAGCCTTGCGATCCGTCGACAGGGGACCTCTGGAAACACCATATATTTT. It translates to CASLAIRRQGTSGNTIYF.

CDR3 DNA: TGTGCCACCAGTGATAGTAGCGGGGGGGGAGATACGCAGTATTTT. Its translation: CATSDSSGGGDTQYF. The chain employs TRBV24-1 and TRBJ2-3, with 11 bases aligning to TRBD2. Per the germline V gene, CDR1 is KGHDR and CDR2 is SFDVKD. V lost 3 bases and J lost 5; bases outside the gene matches: 3. The CDR3 contains 15 residues.

This chain uses TRBV29-1 with TRBJ1-6; 8 bases match TRBD1. This CDR3 is built from 15 residues. V was clipped by 5 bases and J by 7 bases; unmatched bases: 10. Germline assignment: CDR1 SQVTM and CDR2 ANQGSEA. The CDR3 coding sequence is TGCAGCGTTCGGACAGGGAGGGGGAGAAATTCACCCCTCCACTTT. Protein sequence: CSVRTGRGRNSPLHF. The full variable domain, completed using reference TRBV29-1 and TRBJ1-6, is SAVISQKPSRDICQRGTSLTIQCQVDSQVTMMFWYRQQPGQSLTLIATANQGSEATYESGFVIDKFPISRPNLTFSTLTVSNMSPEDSSIYLCSVRTGRGRNSPLHFGNGTRLTVT.

This clone has a handful of counts. The chain recombines TRBV5-5 with TRBJ2-5; tentatively, D is TRBD1 (5 bases). The CDR3 runs to 13 residues. V lost 4 bases to trimming and J lost 4 bases, with 11 bases between them. Germline V gene lookup returns CDR1 SGHKS and CDR2 YYEKEE (reference sequence). The CDR3 DNA follows: TGTGCCAGCAGCAGGACACGTCGAGAGACCCAGTACTTC. Its protein is CASSRTRRETQYF.

The genes are TRBV5-1 and TRBJ2-3; 12 bases map to TRBD2. The V segment lost 4 bases and the J segment 2 bases; nucleotides outside the gene matches: 8. CDR1 and CDR2 (germline): SGHRS, YFSETQ. The CDR3 sequence is 17 residues long. The CDR3 bases are TGCGCCAGCAGCGCTAGACTAGCGGGGGTCTCCACAGATACGCAGTATTTT. It codes for CASSARLAGVSTDTQYF.

The V and J genes are TRBV5-1 and TRBJ1-2; D is possibly TRBD1 (5 bases). V was clipped by 1 base and J by 0 bases, with 10 bases between them. CDR1 is SGHRS and CDR2 is YFSETQ in the germline V gene. This CDR3 has 15 residues. The CDR3: CASSLFQGSNYGYTF. The CDR3 nucleotides read TGCGCCAGCAGCTTGTTCCAGGGTTCTAACTATGGCTACACCTTC.

The chain joins TRBV6-5 to TRBJ1-1; possibly TRBD1 for D (5 bases). There are 13 residues in the CDR3. The V end was cut by 6 bases, the J end by 1 base, with 9 bases between. Per germline, CDR1 MNHEY and CDR2 SVGAGI. In DNA form, the CDR3 reads TGTGCCAGCAGCCAAGGACAGAACACTGAAGCTTTCTTT. It encodes CASSQGQNTEAFF.

The V gene is TRBV9, the J gene TRBJ1-3, with D unclear. Trimming left V 3 bases short and J 0 bases short, with 13 bases between. This CDR3 has 16 residues. Germline lookup yields CDR1 SGDLS and CDR2 YYNGEE. This chain's CDR3 is CASSAQKTFSGNTIYF. CDR3 DNA: TGTGCCAGCAGCGCCCAAAAGACGTTCTCTGGAAACACCATATATTTT.

The V gene is TRBV19, the J gene TRBJ2-5, with 8 bases fitting TRBD1. The V gene's germline CDR1 is LNHDA and CDR2 SQIVND (reference sequence). J gave up 5 bases and V 3 bases, and 5 bases lay outside the gene matches. The CDR3 spans 14 residues. The CDR3 is CASSMDRVRETQYF. The CDR3 nucleotides read TGTGCCAGTAGTATGGACAGGGTACGGGAGACCCAGTACTTC.

The V gene is TRBV19, the J gene TRBJ2-7; D is ambiguous. Trimming stripped 1 base from V and 5 bases from J, with 3 bases between. The CDR3 is 11 amino acids. Germline lookup yields CDR1 LNHDA and CDR2 SQIVND (reference sequence). CDR3 sequence (DNA): TGTGCCAGTAGTATAGCTAACGAGCAGTACTTC. Translation gives CASSIANEQYF.